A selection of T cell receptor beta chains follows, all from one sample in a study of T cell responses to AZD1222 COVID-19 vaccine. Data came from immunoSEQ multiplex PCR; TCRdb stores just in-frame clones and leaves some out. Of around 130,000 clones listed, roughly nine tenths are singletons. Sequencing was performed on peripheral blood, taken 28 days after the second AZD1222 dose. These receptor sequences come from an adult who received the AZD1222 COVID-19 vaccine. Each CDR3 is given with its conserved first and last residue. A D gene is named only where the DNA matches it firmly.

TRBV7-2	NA	CASSQGVVEQFF
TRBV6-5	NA	CASSYSPSPNEQFF
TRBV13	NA	CASSSPGALNTEAFF
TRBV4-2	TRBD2	CASSQAAGGAWETQYF
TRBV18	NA	CASSPLQEPPGGYTF
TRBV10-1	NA	CASSESLSSYGYTF
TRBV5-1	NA	CASSLYSSTSYEQYF
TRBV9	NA	CASSVSRLDEQYF
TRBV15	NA	CATTFGQGNQPQHF
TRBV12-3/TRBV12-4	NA	CASRDRSSYGYTF
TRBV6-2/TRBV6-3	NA	CASSDEDRTVPAFF